A selection of T cell receptor beta chains follows, all from one sample in a study of cytomegalovirus exposure and HLA in healthy donors. Sequencing was performed with immunoSEQ multiplex PCR; in TCRdb, only in-frame clones are kept and a portion is missing. The top ten clones hold roughly 1.9% of a sample with hundreds of thousands of clones, about 74% of them seen once. Sequencing was carried out using PBMCs. These receptors all come from a woman aged 25 to 39 in good health and CMV-seronegative. Both conserved end residues are part of each CDR3. A D gene is named only where the DNA matches it firmly. Size values are once, few and many counts, or a class for expanded clones, and some rows have none.

d_call | j_call | clone_size | v_call | cdr3_aa | cdr3_nt
. | TRBJ2-6 | . | TRBV7-5 | CARSFPTSGGYPGANVLTF | TGTGCCAGAAGCTTCCCGACTAGCGGGGGGTATCCTGGGGCCAACGTCCTGACTTTC
. | TRBJ2-7 | . | TRBV11-2 | CASSPGSRWTNEQYF | TGTGCCAGCAGCCCAGGCTCCCGATGGACTAACGAGCAGTACTTC
. | TRBJ1-4 | . | TRBV29-1 | CSVRRTATNEKLFF | TGCAGCGTTCGCCGGACAGCAACTAATGAAAAACTGTTTTTT
TRBD2 | TRBJ2-3 | . | TRBV2 | CASSPGLAGPNTQYF | TGTGCCAGCAGTCCTGGACTAGCGGGACCCAATACGCAGTATTTT
. | TRBJ2-7 | . | TRBV5-1 | CASSLSNSYEQYF | TGCGCCAGCAGCTTGTCCAACTCCTACGAGCAGTACTTC
TRBD1 | TRBJ1-1 | once | TRBV5-1 | CASSERGTENFF | TGCGCCAGCAGCGAACGGGGGACAGAGAATTTCTTT
TRBD2 | TRBJ2-1 | . | TRBV2 | CASSEGLAGLNNEQFF | TGTGCCAGCAGTGAAGGGCTAGCGGGATTGAACAATGAGCAGTTCTTC
TRBD2 | TRBJ2-7 | few | TRBV5-1 | CASSLGPSGSYEQYF | TGCGCCAGCAGCTTGGGGCCTAGCGGGAGCTACGAGCAGTACTTC
. | TRBJ1-4 | . | TRBV10-3 | CATTRGRGGEKLFF | TGTGCCACCACCAGGGGTCGGGGCGGGGAAAAACTGTTTTTT
TRBD1 | TRBJ1-1 | . | TRBV6-1 | CASSWDRTNTEAFF | TGTGCCAGCAGTTGGGACAGGACGAACACTGAAGCTTTCTTT
. | TRBJ2-7 | . | TRBV28 | CASSETAHSSYEQYF | TGTGCCAGCTCAGAGACAGCCCACAGCTCCTACGAGCAGTACTTC
TRBD1 | TRBJ1-4 | . | TRBV7-8 | CASSSRGTAATNEKLFF | TGTGCCAGCAGCTCCCGGGGGACAGCTGCAACTAATGAAAAACTGTTTTTT
. | TRBJ1-2 | . | TRBV27 | CASSLNGYGYTF | TGTGCCAGCAGTTTAAACGGGTATGGCTACACCTTC
TRBD1 | TRBJ1-1 | . | TRBV28 | CASSFPRDRMDTEAFF | TGTGCCAGCAGTTTCCCCCGGGACAGAATGGACACTGAAGCTTTCTTT
. | TRBJ1-3 | . | TRBV29-1 | CSVERDGGSGNTIYF | TGCAGCGTTGAACGGGACGGGGGCTCTGGAAACACCATATATTTT
TRBD2 | TRBJ2-1 | . | TRBV12-5 | CASGSGSTYNEQFF | TGTGCTAGTGGAAGCGGGAGTACTTACAATGAGCAGTTCTTC
TRBD1 | TRBJ2-7 | . | TRBV9 | CASSAGQGTYEQYF | TGTGCCAGCAGCGCCGGACAGGGGACCTACGAGCAGTACTTC
. | TRBJ1-5 | . | TRBV5-1 | CASSLGPSQGSNQAQHF | TGCGCCAGCAGCCTTGGCCCCTCACAGGGAAGTAATCAGGCCCAGCATTTT
TRBD1 | TRBJ2-7 | . | TRBV19 | CASSIGTGAFYEQYF | TGTGCCAGTAGTATAGGGACAGGGGCCTTCTACGAGCAGTACTTC
. | TRBJ2-7 | . | TRBV11-2 | CASSLGGDLNEQYF | TGTGCCAGCAGCTTAGGCGGGGATCTGAACGAGCAGTACTTC
TRBD2 | TRBJ2-7 | few | TRBV7-2 | CASSLAPSGSTYEQYF | TGTGCCAGCAGCTTAGCGCCTAGCGGGAGTACTTACGAGCAGTACTTC
TRBD1 | TRBJ2-7 | . | TRBV6-1 | CASSGPDRGATYEQYF | TGTGCCAGCAGTGGACCGGACAGGGGTGCTACCTACGAGCAGTACTTC
. | TRBJ2-2 | . | TRBV30 | CAWTRPANTGELFF | TGTGCCTGGACTAGACCCGCGAACACCGGGGAGCTGTTTTTT
. | TRBJ1-5 | . | TRBV27 | CASSLRADGQPQHF | TGTGCCAGCAGTTTGAGGGCTGACGGGCAGCCCCAGCATTTT
TRBD1 | TRBJ1-3 | . | TRBV30 | CAWRQGTGNTIYF | TGTGCCTGGCGACAGGGTACTGGAAACACCATATATTTT
TRBD2 | TRBJ2-1 | . | TRBV9 | CASSATGLAGSGRNEQFF | TGTGCCAGCAGCGCCACGGGACTAGCGGGATCAGGGAGGAATGAGCAGTTCTTC
TRBD1 | TRBJ1-1 | . | TRBV9 | CASSVRDRGPDTEAFF | TGTGCCAGCAGCGTACGGGACAGGGGACCTGACACTGAAGCTTTCTTT
TRBD2 | TRBJ2-3 | . | TRBV7-2 | CASSFRSGARTDTQYF | TGTGCCAGCAGCTTTCGCAGCGGGGCTCGCACAGATACGCAGTATTTC
TRBD1 | TRBJ1-4 | once | TRBV10-3 | CAISAGTGGNEKLFF | TGTGCCATCAGTGCCGGGACAGGGGGTAACGAAAAACTGTTTTTT
. | TRBJ1-5 | . | TRBV12-5 | CASGLGVGRHRNQPQHF | TGTGCTAGTGGTCTGGGGGTAGGGAGGCACAGGAATCAGCCCCAGCATTTT
. | TRBJ1-1 | . | TRBV29-1 | CSGGHPSGTEAFF | TGCAGCGGGGGACACCCATCGGGGACTGAAGCTTTCTTT
TRBD1 | TRBJ1-1 | . | TRBV18 | CASSPGTAEAFF | TGTGCCAGCTCACCCGGGACAGCTGAAGCTTTCTTT
. | TRBJ1-3 | . | TRBV7-3 | CASSLNGGAGGNTIYF | TGTGCCAGCAGCTTAAATGGGGGGGCAGGTGGAAACACCATATATTTT
TRBD2 | TRBJ2-7 | once | TRBV7-9 | CASSFQGGTYEQYF | TGTGCCAGCAGCTTTCAGGGAGGGACCTACGAGCAGTACTTC
. | TRBJ2-5 | . | TRBV5-4 | CASRPDSNHETQYF | TGTGCCAGCAGGCCTGACAGTAACCACGAGACCCAGTACTTC
. | TRBJ1-5 | . | TRBV19 | CASSWTLMSNQPQHF | TGTGCCAGTAGCTGGACTTTAATGAGCAATCAGCCCCAGCATTTT
TRBD2 | TRBJ2-1 | . | TRBV4-1 | CASSQSGGGVRGEQFF | TGCGCCAGCAGCCAATCCGGGGGAGGGGTCCGGGGTGAGCAGTTCTTC
. | TRBJ2-2 | . | TRBV9 | CASSAPQGMVTGELFF | TGTGCCAGCAGCGCCCCACAGGGCATGGTAACCGGGGAGCTGTTTTTT
. | TRBJ1-1 | . | TRBV5-6 | CASSQRERQNTEAFF | TGTGCCAGCAGCCAACGGGAACGGCAGAACACTGAAGCTTTCTTT
. | TRBJ2-7 | few | TRBV5-1 | CASSLNLEQYF | TGCGCCAGCAGCTTGAACTTGGAGCAGTACTTC
TRBD2 | TRBJ2-7 | few | TRBV27 | CASSLVAGVGEQYF | TGTGCCAGCAGTTTGGTAGCGGGGGTAGGGGAGCAGTACTTC
. | TRBJ2-1 | few | TRBV5-1 | CASSVQSSYNEQFF | TGCGCCAGCAGCGTACAGAGCTCCTACAATGAGCAGTTCTTC
TRBD1 | TRBJ2-5 | . | TRBV19 | CASRDRGPPETQYF | TGTGCCAGTAGGGACAGGGGGCCCCCAGAGACCCAGTACTTC
. | TRBJ2-1 | . | TRBV6-1 | CASSELNGIPYNEQFF | TGTGCCAGCAGTGAACTAAACGGGATTCCCTACAATGAGCAGTTCTTC
. | TRBJ2-5 | . | TRBV7-9 | CASRGAQKETQYF | TGTGCCAGCAGGGGGGCCCAAAAAGAGACCCAGTACTTC
. | TRBJ1-1 | . | TRBV30 | CAWRGGTYDTEAFF | TGTGCCTGGAGAGGAGGGACCTACGACACTGAAGCTTTCTTT
. | TRBJ2-7 | once | TRBV5-4 | CASSFGPYEQYF | TGTGCCAGCAGCTTTGGCCCCTACGAGCAGTACTTC
TRBD2 | TRBJ2-7 | . | TRBV4-2 | CASSQEGVTGLAGTYEQYF | TGTGCCAGCAGCCAAGAGGGAGTGACAGGACTAGCGGGAACCTACGAGCAGTACTTC
. | TRBJ1-1 | . | TRBV19 | CASHGGVGAFF | TGTGCCAGTCACGGCGGGGTGGGAGCTTTCTTT
TRBD2 | TRBJ2-2 | once | TRBV5-1 | CASRRIAGAGGELFF | TGCGCCAGCAGACGTATAGCGGGAGCCGGCGGGGAGCTGTTTTTT